The source of this TCR beta chain is a study of chemoradiotherapy in HPV16-positive cancers. Libraries were prepared by immunoSEQ multiplex PCR; TCRdb keeps only in-frame clonotypes and omits some of them. The sample yields about a thousand clones, about 84% seen once. This CDR3 is built from 13 residues. Per the germline V gene, CDR1 is SGHTA and CDR2 is FQGNSA. V gave up 5 bases and J gave up 3 bases, with 7 bases separating them. The clonotype was recovered from a human donor with HPV-associated anogenital cancer. The chain combines TRBV7-2 with TRBJ2-2, with D unresolved. Sequenced here: tumor tissue, sampled from a patient who underwent chemoradiotherapy. In DNA form, the CDR3 reads TGTGCCAGCAGCCCAATCTACACCGGGGAGCTGTTTTTT. Translating it yields CASSPIYTGELFF.